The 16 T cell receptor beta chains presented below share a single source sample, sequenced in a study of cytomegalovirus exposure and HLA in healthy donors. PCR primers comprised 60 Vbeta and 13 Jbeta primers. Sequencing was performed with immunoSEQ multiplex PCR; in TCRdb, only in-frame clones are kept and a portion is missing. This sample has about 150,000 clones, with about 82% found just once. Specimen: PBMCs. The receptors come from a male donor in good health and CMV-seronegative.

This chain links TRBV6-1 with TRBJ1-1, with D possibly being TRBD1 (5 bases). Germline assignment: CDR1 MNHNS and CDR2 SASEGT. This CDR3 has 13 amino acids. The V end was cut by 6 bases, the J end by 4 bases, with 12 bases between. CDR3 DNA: TGTGCCAGCAGCTCCACAAGGGGCACTGAAGCTTTCTTT. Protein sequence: CASSSTRGTEAFF.

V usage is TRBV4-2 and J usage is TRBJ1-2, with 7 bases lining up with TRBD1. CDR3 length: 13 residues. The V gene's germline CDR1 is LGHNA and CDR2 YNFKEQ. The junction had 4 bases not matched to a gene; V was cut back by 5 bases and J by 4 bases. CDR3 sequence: CASSAGTAYGYTF. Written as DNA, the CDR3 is TGTGCCAGCAGCGCCGGGACAGCCTATGGCTACACCTTC.

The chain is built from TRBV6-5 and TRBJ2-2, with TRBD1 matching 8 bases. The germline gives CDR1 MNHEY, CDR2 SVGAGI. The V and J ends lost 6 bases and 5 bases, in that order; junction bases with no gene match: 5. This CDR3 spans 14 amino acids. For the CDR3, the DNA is TGTGCCAGCAGCACAGGGGGTGAGACCGGGGAGCTGTTTTTT. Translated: CASSTGGETGELFF.

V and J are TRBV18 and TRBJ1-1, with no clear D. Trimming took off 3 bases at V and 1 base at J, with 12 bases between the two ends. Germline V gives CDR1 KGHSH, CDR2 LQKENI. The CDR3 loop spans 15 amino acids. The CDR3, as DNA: TGTGCCAGCTCACCGACCCTACGGGGGAACACTGAAGCTTTCTTT. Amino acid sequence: CASSPTLRGNTEAFF.

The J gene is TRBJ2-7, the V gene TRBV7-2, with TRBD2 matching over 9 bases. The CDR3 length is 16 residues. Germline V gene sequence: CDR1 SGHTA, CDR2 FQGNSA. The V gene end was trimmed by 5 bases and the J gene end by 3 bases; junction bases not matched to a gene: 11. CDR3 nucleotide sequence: TGTGCCAGCAGCGAGACGAGACTAGCGGTGATCTACGAGCAGTACTTC. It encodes CASSETRLAVIYEQYF.

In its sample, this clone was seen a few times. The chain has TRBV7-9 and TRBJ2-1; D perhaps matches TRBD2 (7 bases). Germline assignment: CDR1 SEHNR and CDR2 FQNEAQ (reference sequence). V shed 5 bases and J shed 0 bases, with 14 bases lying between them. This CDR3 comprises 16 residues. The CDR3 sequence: CASSPHRGASYNEQFF. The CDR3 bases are TGTGCCAGCAGCCCACACCGGGGGGCCTCCTACAATGAGCAGTTCTTC.

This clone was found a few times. This chain's CDR3 is CSVRRNRGSLNNEQFF. The CDR3 nucleotides read TGCAGCGTCAGGAGAAACCGCGGGAGTTTGAACAATGAGCAGTTCTTC. The chain uses TRBV29-1 and TRBJ2-1, with 7 nucleotides matching TRBD2. Germline assignment: CDR1 SQVTM and CDR2 ANQGSEA. This CDR3 region has 16 residues. After removal of 6 bases from V and 5 bases from J, the junction contained 16 bases not matched to a gene.

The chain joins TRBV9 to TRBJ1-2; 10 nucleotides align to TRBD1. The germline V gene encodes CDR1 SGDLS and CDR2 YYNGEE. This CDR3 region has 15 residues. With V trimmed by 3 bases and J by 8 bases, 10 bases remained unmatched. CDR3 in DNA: TGTGCCAGCAGCGCCAAGACAGGGGGCGCGAAGGGCTACACCTTC. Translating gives CASSAKTGGAKGYTF.

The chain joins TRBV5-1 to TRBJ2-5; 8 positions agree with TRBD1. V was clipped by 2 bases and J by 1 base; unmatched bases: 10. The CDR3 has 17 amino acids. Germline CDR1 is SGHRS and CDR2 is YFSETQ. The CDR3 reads CASSFGQGRGFQETQYF. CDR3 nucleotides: TGCGCCAGCAGCTTCGGACAGGGAAGGGGTTTCCAAGAGACCCAGTACTTC.

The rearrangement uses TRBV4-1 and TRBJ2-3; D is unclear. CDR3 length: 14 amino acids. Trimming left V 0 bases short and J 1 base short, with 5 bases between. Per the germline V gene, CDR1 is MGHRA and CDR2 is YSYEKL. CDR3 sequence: CASSQDRGTDTQYF. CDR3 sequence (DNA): TGCGCCAGCAGCCAAGATCGAGGCACAGATACGCAGTATTTT.

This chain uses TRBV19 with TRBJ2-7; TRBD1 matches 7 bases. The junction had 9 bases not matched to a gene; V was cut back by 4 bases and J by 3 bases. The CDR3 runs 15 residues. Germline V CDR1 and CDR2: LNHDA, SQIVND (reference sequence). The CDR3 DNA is TGTGCCAGTAGTAGCCTACAGGGGATACACTACGAGCAGTACTTC. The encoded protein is CASSSLQGIHYEQYF.

CDR3 coding DNA: TGTGCCAGCAGTGAGGCGGGGGGGGCTGGGCAGCCCCAGCATTTT. Translated, it gives CASSEAGGAGQPQHF. The genes are TRBV6-4 and TRBJ1-5; maybe TRBD1 (6 bases). Trimming stripped 3 bases from V and 7 bases from J, with 16 bases between. Germline V gene sequence: CDR1 MRHNA, CDR2 SNTAGT. The CDR3 extends over 15 amino acids.

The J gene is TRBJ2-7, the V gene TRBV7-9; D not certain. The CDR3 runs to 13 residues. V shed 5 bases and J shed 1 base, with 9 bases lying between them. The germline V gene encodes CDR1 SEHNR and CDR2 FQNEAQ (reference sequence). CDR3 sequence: CASSQAWSYEQYF. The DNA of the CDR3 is TGTGCCAGCAGCCAGGCGTGGTCCTACGAGCAGTACTTC.

Written as DNA, the CDR3 is TGCGCCAGCAGCTTGCAGCCAGAAGCGGCCTACGAGCAGTACTTC. It specifies CASSLQPEAAYEQYF. The chain employs TRBV5-1 and TRBJ2-7; possible D gene TRBD2, 5 bases. The germline gives CDR1 SGHRS, CDR2 YFSETQ. This CDR3 comprises 15 residues. Trimming removed 1 base at V and 2 bases at J, with 13 bases between.

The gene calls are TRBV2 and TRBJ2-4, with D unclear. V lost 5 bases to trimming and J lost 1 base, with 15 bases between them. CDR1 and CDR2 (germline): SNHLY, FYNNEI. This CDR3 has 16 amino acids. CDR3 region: CASSSLLTSAKNIQYF. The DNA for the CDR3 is TGTGCCAGCAGTTCCCTCCTCACTTCGGCCAAAAACATTCAGTACTTC.

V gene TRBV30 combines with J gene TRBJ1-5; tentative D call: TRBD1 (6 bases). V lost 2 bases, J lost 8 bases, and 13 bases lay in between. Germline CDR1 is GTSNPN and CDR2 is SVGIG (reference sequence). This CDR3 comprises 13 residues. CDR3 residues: CAWSTQGNEPQHF. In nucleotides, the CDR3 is TGTGCCTGGAGTACCCAGGGGAACGAGCCCCAGCATTTT. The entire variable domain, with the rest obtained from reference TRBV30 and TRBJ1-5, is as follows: SQTIHQWPATLVQPVGSPLSLECTVEGTSNPNLYWYRQAAGRGLQLLFYSVGIGQISSEVPQNLSASRPQDRQFILSSKKLLLSDSGFYLCAWSTQGNEPQHFGDGTRLSIL.